This TCR beta chain was identified during a study of T cells in Graves' hyperthyroidism and ophthalmopathy. Stability of Graves' hyperthyroidism was defined as absent ophthalmopathy progression within 18 months. CDR1 is MNHNS, CDR2 SASEGT, per germline. This CDR3 has 15 residues. J was trimmed by 3 bases and V by 5 bases; bases with no gene match: 10. Authors of the study amplified TCR beta CDR3 regions from RNA transcripts. First-round RT-PCR of the TCR CDR3 relied on the HTBI primer set. TCRdb analysed the multiplex PCR reads with MiXCR anew, one entry per CDR3 protein. The sample carries roughly 180,000 distinct CDR3 sequences, 15% to 20% recorded once.

The sequence derives from a woman aged 50 to 65 with Graves' hyperthyroidism. Sequencing was done on a sample of blood. This chain joins TRBV6-1 and TRBJ2-7; 7 nucleotides match TRBD1. The CDR3 DNA is TGTGCCAGCAGTCCGGAACCGGGACAGATCTACGAGCAGTACTTC. Translation: CASSPEPGQIYEQYF.